One and the same sample provided the 13 T cell receptor beta chains below, sequenced in a study of T cell responses to AZD1222 COVID-19 vaccine. This table comes from immunoSEQ multiplex PCR, and its TCRdb copy is limited to in-frame clones, with some not included. The table includes about 130,000 clones, 89% detected once. The source was peripheral blood, collected on day 0 of AZD1222 vaccination. All receptors come from an adult in good health.

V is TRBV24-1 and J is TRBJ2-1; 7 bases match TRBD2. The CDR3 totals 16 residues. Germline V gene sequence: CDR1 KGHDR, CDR2 SFDVKD. The V segment lost 4 bases and the J segment 2 bases; nucleotides outside the gene matches: 7. The CDR3 reads CATSESGRLPYNEQFF. CDR3 coding DNA: TGTGCCACCAGTGAGTCCGGGAGGCTCCCCTACAATGAGCAGTTCTTC.

CDR3 in DNA: TGTGCCAGCAGCTTAGTAATCGTGGGCTCCTACGAGCAGTACTTC. Protein sequence: CASSLVIVGSYEQYF. This chain uses TRBV7-2 with TRBJ2-7, with no clear D. V was cut by 1 base and J by 0 bases, with 10 bases left in between. CDR3 length: 15 amino acids. From germline, CDR1 is SGHTA and CDR2 FQGNSA.

This chain joins TRBV13 and TRBJ1-2; D may be TRBD1 (6 bases). V was pared by 2 bases and J by 4 bases, with 11 bases between. CDR3 length equals 14 residues. Germline CDR1 PRHDT, CDR2 FYEKMQ (reference sequence). CDR3 residues: CASSLKGDGYGYTF. In DNA, the CDR3 is TGTGCCAGCAGCTTAAAGGGGGACGGCTATGGCTACACCTTC. Drawing the rest from reference TRBV13 and TRBJ1-2, the complete variable domain is AAGVIQSPRHLIKEKRETATLKCYPIPRHDTVYWYQQGPGQDPQFLISFYEKMQSDKGSIPDRFSAQQFSDYHSELNMSSLELGDSALYFCASSLKGDGYGYTFGSGTRLTVV.

This clone showed up just once. The chain has TRBV28 and TRBJ2-7; D remains unclear. V dropped 3 bases and J dropped 2 bases, with 5 bases sitting between them. The length of the CDR3 is 12 residues. Germline V gene sequence: CDR1 MDHEN, CDR2 SYDVKM. CDR3 in amino acids: CASSFRPYEQYF. In DNA, the CDR3 is TGTGCCAGCAGTTTTAGACCCTACGAGCAGTACTTC.

The J gene is TRBJ1-4, the V gene TRBV3-1 (or the pseudogene TRBV3-2); TRBD1 is a possible D gene (6 bases). CDR1 and CDR2 from the germline V gene are LGHDT and YNNKEL (reference sequence). Trimming cost V 1 base and J 8 bases, with 14 bases left between them. The CDR3 has 15 residues. The CDR3 nucleotides are TGTGCCAGCAGCCAAGTCGTCGGGGGCCGGGAAAAACTGTTTTTT. It yields the protein CASSQVVGGREKLFF.

This chain links TRBV13 with TRBJ2-3, with D tentatively TRBD1 (5 bases). Germline V gives CDR1 PRHDT, CDR2 FYEKMQ (reference sequence). V lost 8 bases to trimming and J lost 0 bases, with 12 bases between them. The CDR3 consists of 14 residues. CDR3 region: CASHTKGSTDTQYF. The CDR3, as DNA: TGTGCCAGCCATACCAAGGGGAGCACAGATACGCAGTATTTT. Looking up the rest from reference TRBV13 and TRBJ2-3 gives the full variable domain: AAGVIQSPRHLIKEKRETATLKCYPIPRHDTVYWYQQGPGQDPQFLISFYEKMQSDKGSIPDRFSAQQFSDYHSELNMSSLELGDSALYFCASHTKGSTDTQYFGPGTRLTVL.

The rearrangement links TRBV11-2 to TRBJ1-1, with D unresolved. The CDR3 has 17 residues. Germline CDR1 is SGHAT and CDR2 is FQNNGV. The germline V and J ends were trimmed by 0 bases and 6 bases, with 20 bases remaining between them. DNA for the CDR3: TGTGCCAGCAGCTTAGATGCGATAGGCGTGGGAAACGCTGAAGCTTTCTTT. Its protein is CASSLDAIGVGNAEAFF.

This clone was recorded a few times. The chain links TRBV19 to TRBJ1-2, with a weak D call TRBD1 (6 bases). The germline V and J ends were trimmed by 3 bases and 5 bases, with 16 bases remaining between them. The CDR3 covers 15 residues. Germline assignment: CDR1 LNHDA and CDR2 SQIVND (reference sequence). The CDR3 coding sequence is TGTGCCAGTAGTATCGAACAGGGACCCTGGTATGGCTACACCTTC. Translated, it gives CASSIEQGPWYGYTF.

The chain recombines TRBV27 with TRBJ2-2; 10 bases agree with TRBD2. The length of the CDR3 is 16 residues. After removal of 5 bases from V and 6 bases from J, the junction contained 9 bases not matched to a gene. Germline assignment: CDR1 MNHEY and CDR2 SMNVEV (reference sequence). The CDR3 nucleotides read TGTGCCAGCAGTCCGGAAGCGGGAGGGCTCGCCGGGGAGCTGTTTTTT. It yields the protein CASSPEAGGLAGELFF.

V usage is TRBV29-1 and J usage is TRBJ2-1; a weak D match, TRBD2 (7 bases). The V gene's germline CDR1 is SQVTM and CDR2 ANQGSEA. V lost 3 bases and J 8 bases, leaving 14 bases between the germline ends. This CDR3 contains 13 residues. The CDR3 coding sequence is TGCAGCGTTGATGGACTAGGGACATATGAGCAGTTCTTC. Amino acids: CSVDGLGTYEQFF.

The V and J genes are TRBV6-2 or TRBV6-3 and TRBJ2-7; TRBD1 is a possible D gene (6 bases). Trimming pared 4 bases from V and 3 bases from J, leaving 16 bases between. The CDR3 loop spans 15 amino acids. Germline V CDR1 and CDR2: MNHEY, SVGEGT. As DNA, the CDR3 is TGTGCCAGCAGTTTTAAGACAGGAGGAGGCTACGAGCAGTACTTC. It specifies CASSFKTGGGYEQYF.

This clone was picked up one time. The V gene is TRBV6-5, the J gene TRBJ1-1; possible D gene TRBD1, 5 bases. V shed 8 bases and J shed 8 bases, with 21 bases lying between them. CDR1 MNHEY and CDR2 SVGAGI come from the germline V gene. The CDR3 has 14 amino acids. The DNA for the CDR3 is TGTGCCAGCCAAGTGATGGCAGGGTATCGGGAAGCTTTCTTT. Amino acids: CASQVMAGYREAFF.

The chain uses TRBV2 and TRBJ2-3, with D unclear. There are 14 residues in the CDR3. Germline V gives CDR1 SNHLY, CDR2 FYNNEI. V was cut by 2 bases and J by 4 bases, with 10 bases left in between. CDR3 region: CASSERRSADTQYF. The CDR3 bases are TGTGCCAGCAGTGAAAGGCGGAGCGCAGATACGCAGTATTTT.